These T cell receptor beta chains were read from a single sample in a study of human T cells and chemical hapten exposure. MiXCR was run by TCRdb on the RACE reads, yielding one entry per CDR3 protein. The sample holds roughly 360,000 distinct CDR3 sequences; about 4.8% are singletons and the top ten take 2% to 2.5%. The sample consisted of whole blood, taken in connection with sensitization to the hapten diphenylcyclopropenone (DPC). All receptors come from a woman aged 45-60 years with alopecia areata. Some clones in this sample may be carry-over from other donors' samples. Each CDR3 is given without its conserved first and last residue. The order of the fields is J gene, V gene, CDR3 protein.

>TRBJ1-4|TRBV5-1
ASSFGGLGEKLF
>TRBJ1-5|TRBV2
ASTRDRDQPQH
>TRBJ2-1|TRBV6-5
ASSYGGRAFNEQF
>TRBJ2-5|TRBV28
ASTPGGQETQY
>TRBJ2-1|TRBV24-1
ATSDPTGGGREQF
>TRBJ1-1|TRBV7-6
ASSLASGGQGVRAF
>TRBJ1-1|TRBV20-1
SARALQHTEAF
>TRBJ1-5|TRBV7-2
ASSFAPFSGQPQH
>TRBJ2-5|TRBV7-2
ASSLASGGAQETQY
>TRBJ1-1|TRBV5-1
ASSLGRGEGTEAF
>TRBJ1-5|TRBV27
ASSLDVGNQPQH